The sequence of this T cell receptor beta chain was determined in a study of PD-1 blockade in classical Hodgkin lymphoma. Trimming cost V 3 bases and J 5 bases, with 7 bases left between them. Looked up from germline, CDR1 is MNHEY and CDR2 is SMNVEV (reference sequence). CDR3 length equals 13 residues. This table comes from immunoSEQ multiplex PCR, and its TCRdb copy is limited to in-frame clones, with some not included. The sample has roughly 56,000 clones; around nine tenths are singletons. Time point defined: cycle 4 day 1 (C4D1), after more than five weeks of nivolumab. Every patient was affected by relapse after autologous stem cell transplantation, while exposure to brentuximab vedotin was not uniform.

This specimen was peripheral blood mononuclear cells (PBMCs), taken before the fourth cycle of nivolumab. This sequence originates from a human donor with classical Hodgkin lymphoma. The chain combines TRBV27 with TRBJ2-2, with D unresolved. The DNA for the CDR3 is TGTGCCAGCAGTTTTTCCGGGACCGGGGAGCTGTTTTTT. It is translated as CASSFSGTGELFF.